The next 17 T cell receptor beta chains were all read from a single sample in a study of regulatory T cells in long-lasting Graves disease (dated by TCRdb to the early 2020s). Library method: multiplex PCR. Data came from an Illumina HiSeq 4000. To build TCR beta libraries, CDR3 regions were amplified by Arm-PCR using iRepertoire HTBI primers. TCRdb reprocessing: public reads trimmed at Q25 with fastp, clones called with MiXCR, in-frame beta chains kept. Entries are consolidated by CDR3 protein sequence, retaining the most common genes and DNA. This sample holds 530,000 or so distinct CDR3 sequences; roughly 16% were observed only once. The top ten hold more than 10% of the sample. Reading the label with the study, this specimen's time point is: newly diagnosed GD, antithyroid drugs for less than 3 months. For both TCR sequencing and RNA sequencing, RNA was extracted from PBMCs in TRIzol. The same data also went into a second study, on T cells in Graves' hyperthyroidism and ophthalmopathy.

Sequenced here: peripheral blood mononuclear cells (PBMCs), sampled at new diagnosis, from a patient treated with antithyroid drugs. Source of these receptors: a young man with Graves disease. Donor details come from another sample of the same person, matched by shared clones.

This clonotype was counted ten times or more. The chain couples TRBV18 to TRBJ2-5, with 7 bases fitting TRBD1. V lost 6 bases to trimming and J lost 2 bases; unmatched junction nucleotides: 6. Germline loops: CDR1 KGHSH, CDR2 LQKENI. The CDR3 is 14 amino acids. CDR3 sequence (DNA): TGTGCCAGCTCGGAAGGGACAGCACAAGAGACCCAGTACTTC. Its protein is CASSEGTAQETQYF.

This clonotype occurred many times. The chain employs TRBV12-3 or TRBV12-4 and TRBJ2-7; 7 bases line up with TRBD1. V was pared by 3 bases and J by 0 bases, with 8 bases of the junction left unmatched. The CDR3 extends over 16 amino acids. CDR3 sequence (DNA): TGTGCCAGCAGTTTCCCCGCGACAGGGATCTCCTACGAGCAGTACTTC. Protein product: CASSFPATGISYEQYF.

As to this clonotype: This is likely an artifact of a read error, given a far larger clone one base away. In nucleotides, the CDR3 is TGTGCCAGCAACCCTTGGCGGGACGAAGATACGCAGTATTTT. It encodes CASNPWRDEDTQYF. This sequence joins TRBV7-3 and TRBJ2-3; tentatively, D is TRBD2 (6 bases). Trimming cost V 7 bases and J 5 bases, with 16 bases left between them. The V gene's germline CDR1 is SGHTA and CDR2 FQGTGA. CDR3 length: 14 amino acids. The variable domain in full, with the rest retrieved from reference TRBV7-3 and TRBJ2-3, is GAGVSQTPSNKVTEKGKYVELRCDPISGHTALYWYRQSLGQGPEFLIYFQGTGAADDSGLPNDRFFAVRPEGSVSTLKIQRTERGDSAVYLCASNPWRDEDTQYFGPGTRLTVL.

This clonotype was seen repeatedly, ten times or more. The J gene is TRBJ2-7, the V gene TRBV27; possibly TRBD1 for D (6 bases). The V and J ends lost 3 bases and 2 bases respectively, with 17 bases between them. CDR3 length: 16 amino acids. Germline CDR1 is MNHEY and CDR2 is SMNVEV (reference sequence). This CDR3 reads CASSFEGHLKTYEQYF. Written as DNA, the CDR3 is TGTGCCAGCAGTTTTGAGGGACACCTCAAAACCTACGAGCAGTACTTC.

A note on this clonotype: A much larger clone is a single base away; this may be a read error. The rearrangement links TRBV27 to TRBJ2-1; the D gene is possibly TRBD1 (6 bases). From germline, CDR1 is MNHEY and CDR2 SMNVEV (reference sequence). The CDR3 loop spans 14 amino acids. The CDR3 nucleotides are TGTGCCAGCAGTCCAAGGACAGTCCACAATGAGCGGTTCTTC. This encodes CASSPRTVHNERFF.

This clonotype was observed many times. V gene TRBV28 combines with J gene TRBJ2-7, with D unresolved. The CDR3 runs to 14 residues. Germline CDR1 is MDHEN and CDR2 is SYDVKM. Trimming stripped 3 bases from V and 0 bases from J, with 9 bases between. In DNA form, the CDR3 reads TGTGCCAGCAGTTTGACACCCGACTCCTACGAGCAGTACTTC. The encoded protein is CASSLTPDSYEQYF.

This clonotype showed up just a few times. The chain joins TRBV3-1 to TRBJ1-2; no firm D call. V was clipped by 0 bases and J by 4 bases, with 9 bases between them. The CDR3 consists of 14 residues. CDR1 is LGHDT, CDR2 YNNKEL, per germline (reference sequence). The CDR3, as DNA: TGTGCCAGCAGCCAAGAAAAGGGCTTCTATGGCTACACCTTC. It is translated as CASSQEKGFYGYTF.

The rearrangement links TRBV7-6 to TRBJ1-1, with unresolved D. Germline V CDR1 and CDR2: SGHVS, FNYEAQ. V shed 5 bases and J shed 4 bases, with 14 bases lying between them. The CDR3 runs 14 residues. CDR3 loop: CASSGTLGLTEAFF. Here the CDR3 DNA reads TGTGCCAGCAGCGGAACCCTCGGGCTCACTGAAGCTTTCTTT. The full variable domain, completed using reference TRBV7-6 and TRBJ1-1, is GAGVSQSPRYKVTKRGQDVALRCDPISGHVSLYWYRQALGQGPEFLTYFNYEAQQDKSGLPNDRFSAERPEGSISTLTIQRTEQRDSAMYRCASSGTLGLTEAFFGQGTRLTVV.

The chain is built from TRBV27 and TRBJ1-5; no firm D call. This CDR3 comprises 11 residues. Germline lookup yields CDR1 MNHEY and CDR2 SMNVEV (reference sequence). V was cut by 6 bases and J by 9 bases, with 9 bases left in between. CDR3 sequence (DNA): TGTGCCAGCAGCCCCCGTCGGCCCCAGCATTTT. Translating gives CASSPRRPQHF.

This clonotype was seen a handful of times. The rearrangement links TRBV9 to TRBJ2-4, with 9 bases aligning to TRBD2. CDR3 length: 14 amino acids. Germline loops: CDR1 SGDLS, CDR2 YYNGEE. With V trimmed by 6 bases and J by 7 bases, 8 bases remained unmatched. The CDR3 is CASNGGRAGNIQYF. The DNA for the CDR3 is TGTGCCAGCAACGGCGGGAGGGCCGGGAACATTCAGTACTTC.

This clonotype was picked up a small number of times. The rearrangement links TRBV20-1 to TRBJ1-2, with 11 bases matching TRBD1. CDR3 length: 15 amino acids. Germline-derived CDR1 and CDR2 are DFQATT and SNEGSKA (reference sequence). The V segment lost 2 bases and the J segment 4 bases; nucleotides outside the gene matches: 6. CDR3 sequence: CSARSGQGAGYGYTF. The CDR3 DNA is TGCAGTGCTAGATCCGGACAGGGGGCAGGCTATGGCTACACCTTC.

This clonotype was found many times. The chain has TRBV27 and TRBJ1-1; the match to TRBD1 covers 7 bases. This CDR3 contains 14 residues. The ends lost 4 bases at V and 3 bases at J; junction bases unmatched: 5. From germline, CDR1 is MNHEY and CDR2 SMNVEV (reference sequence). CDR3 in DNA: TGTGCCAGCAGTTGGCAGGGGGGAGACACTGAAGCTTTCTTT. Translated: CASSWQGGDTEAFF.

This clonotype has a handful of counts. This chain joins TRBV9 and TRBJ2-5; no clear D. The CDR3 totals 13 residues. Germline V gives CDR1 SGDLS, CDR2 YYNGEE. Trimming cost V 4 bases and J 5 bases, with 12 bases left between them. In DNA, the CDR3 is TGTGCCAGCAGCCCCCACCGAGTGGAGACCCAGTACTTC. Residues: CASSPHRVETQYF.

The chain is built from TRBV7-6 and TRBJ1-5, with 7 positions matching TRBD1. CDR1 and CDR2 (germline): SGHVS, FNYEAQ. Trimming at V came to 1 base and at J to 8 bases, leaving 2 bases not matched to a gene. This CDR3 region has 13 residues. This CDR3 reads CASSLDQGEPQHF. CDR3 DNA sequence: TGTGCCAGCAGCTTAGATCAGGGGGAGCCCCAGCATTTT.

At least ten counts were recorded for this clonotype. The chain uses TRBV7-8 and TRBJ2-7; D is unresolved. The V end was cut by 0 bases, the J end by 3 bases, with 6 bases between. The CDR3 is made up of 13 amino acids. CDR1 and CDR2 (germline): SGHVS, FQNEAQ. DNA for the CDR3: TGTGCCAGCAGCTTAGCCCTCTTCTACGAGCAGTACTTC. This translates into CASSLALFYEQYF.

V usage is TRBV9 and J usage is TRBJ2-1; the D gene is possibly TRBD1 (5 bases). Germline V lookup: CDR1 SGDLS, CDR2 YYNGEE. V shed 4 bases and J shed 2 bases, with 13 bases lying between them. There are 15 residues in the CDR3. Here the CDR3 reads CASSPDSNPYNEQFF. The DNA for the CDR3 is TGTGCCAGCAGCCCCGACAGTAATCCCTACAATGAGCAGTTCTTC. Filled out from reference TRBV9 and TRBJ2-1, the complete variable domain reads DSGVTQTPKHLITATGQRVTLRCSPRSGDLSVYWYQQSLDQGLQFLIQYYNGEERAKGNILERFSAQQFPDLHSELNLSSLELGDSALYFCASSPDSNPYNEQFFGPGTRLTVL.

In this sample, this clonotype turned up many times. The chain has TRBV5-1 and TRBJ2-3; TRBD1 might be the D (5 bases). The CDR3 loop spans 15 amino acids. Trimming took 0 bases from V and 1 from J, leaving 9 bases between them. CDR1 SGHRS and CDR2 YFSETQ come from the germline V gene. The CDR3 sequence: CASSLGIGGTDTQYF. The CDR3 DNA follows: TGCGCCAGCAGCTTGGGCATAGGGGGCACAGATACGCAGTATTTT.